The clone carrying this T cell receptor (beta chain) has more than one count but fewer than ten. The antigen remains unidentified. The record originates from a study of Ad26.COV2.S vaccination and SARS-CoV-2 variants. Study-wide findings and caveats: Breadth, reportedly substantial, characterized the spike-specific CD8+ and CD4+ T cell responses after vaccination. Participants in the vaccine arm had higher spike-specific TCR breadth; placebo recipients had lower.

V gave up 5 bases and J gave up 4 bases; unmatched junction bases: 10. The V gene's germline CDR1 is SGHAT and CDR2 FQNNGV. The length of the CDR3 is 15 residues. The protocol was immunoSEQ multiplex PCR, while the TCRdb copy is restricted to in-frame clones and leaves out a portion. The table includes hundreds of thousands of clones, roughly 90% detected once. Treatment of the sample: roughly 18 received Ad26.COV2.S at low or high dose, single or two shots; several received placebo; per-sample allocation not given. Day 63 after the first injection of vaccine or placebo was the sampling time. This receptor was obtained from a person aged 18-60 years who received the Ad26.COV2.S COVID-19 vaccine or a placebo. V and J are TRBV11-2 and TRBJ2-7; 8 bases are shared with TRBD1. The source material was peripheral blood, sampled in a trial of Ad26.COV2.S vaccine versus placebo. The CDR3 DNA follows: TGTGCCAGCAGCCCGGTTGGACAGGGATCGTACGAGCAGTACTTC. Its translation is CASSPVGQGSYEQYF.